The 27 T cell receptor beta chains below come from one sample, sequenced in a study of PD-1 blockade in mismatch repair-deficient tumors. Produced via immunoSEQ multiplex PCR; TCRdb's table is partial and in-frame only. The profile shows 45,000 to 55,000 clones, about 84% of them singletons. The input for sequencing was peripheral blood, taken roughly 20 weeks after starting pembrolizumab. The receptors derive from an adult with mismatch repair-deficient cancer.

In its sample, this clone was seen a few times. J is TRBJ2-2 and V is TRBV9; no definite D call. Trimming cost V 0 bases and J 0 bases, with 9 bases left between them. This CDR3 has 16 residues. Germline V gene data show CDR1 as SGDLS and CDR2 as YYNGEE. The CDR3 is CASSVAQRPNTGELFF. CDR3 DNA: TGTGCCAGCAGCGTAGCACAGCGCCCGAACACCGGGGAGCTGTTTTTT.

The chain has TRBV6-1 and TRBJ2-7; D may be TRBD1 (6 bases). Germline V gene sequence: CDR1 MNHNS, CDR2 SASEGT. There are 15 residues in the CDR3. V was trimmed by 0 bases and J by 4 bases, leaving 13 bases between them. The CDR3 reads CASSEAGALGYEQYF. CDR3 nucleotide sequence: TGTGCCAGCAGTGAAGCGGGGGCACTAGGGTACGAGCAGTACTTC.

The chain combines TRBV7-2 with TRBJ2-2, with TRBD2 matching 9 bases. The CDR3 has 16 residues. After removal of 4 bases from V and 2 bases from J, the junction contained 5 bases not matched to a gene. From germline, CDR1 is SGHTA and CDR2 FQGNSA. CDR3 amino acids: CASSWGLAPNTGELFF. The CDR3 DNA is TGTGCCAGCAGCTGGGGACTAGCACCTAACACCGGGGAGCTGTTTTTT.

The chain carries TRBV2 and TRBJ2-1, with D tentatively TRBD2 (7 bases). Trimming shortened V by 6 bases and J by 3 bases, and 12 bases separated the two germline ends. Germline values: CDR1 SNHLY, CDR2 FYNNEI. This CDR3 comprises 14 residues. The CDR3: CASRGGGDYNEQFF. CDR3 DNA sequence: TGTGCCAGCAGGGGCGGGGGCGACTACAATGAGCAGTTCTTC.

The V call is TRBV29-1, the J call TRBJ1-3; no definite D call. Per germline, CDR1 SQVTM and CDR2 ANQGSEA. V gave up 7 bases and J gave up 0 bases, with 10 bases separating them. This CDR3 comprises 13 residues. CDR3 DNA sequence: TGCAGCGCCCGAAGAGACTCTGGAAACACCATATATTTT. Translation: CSARRDSGNTIYF. Complete variable domain (other parts from reference TRBV29-1 and TRBJ1-3): SAVISQKPSRDICQRGTSLTIQCQVDSQVTMMFWYRQQPGQSLTLIATANQGSEATYESGFVIDKFPISRPNLTFSTLTVSNMSPEDSSIYLCSARRDSGNTIYFGEGSWLTVV.

V is TRBV5-4 and J is TRBJ1-1; unclear D gene. The V end lost 3 bases, the J end lost 3 bases, and 12 bases lay between the germline ends. This CDR3 spans 14 amino acids. The germline V gene encodes CDR1 SGHNT and CDR2 YYREEE (reference sequence). CDR3 region: CASSSPQTHTEAFF. In DNA, the CDR3 is TGTGCCAGCAGCTCCCCACAAACGCACACTGAAGCTTTCTTT.

CDR3 loop: CAISESGTDTQYF. DNA of the CDR3: TGTGCCATCAGTGAAAGCGGCACAGATACGCAGTATTTT. V and J are TRBV10-3 and TRBJ2-3; no firm D call. The ends were cut back, 3 bases at V and 1 base at J, with 5 bases in the middle. In germline, CDR1 is ENHRY, CDR2 SYGVKD. This CDR3 has 13 amino acids.

The CDR3 nucleotides read TGTGCCAGCAGTTCAGCGGGAAAATACGAGCAGTACTTC. Its translation is CASSSAGKYEQYF. The J gene is TRBJ2-7, the V gene TRBV6-6; 7 nucleotides line up with TRBD2. Germline V gene data show CDR1 as MNHNY and CDR2 as SVGAGI (reference sequence). The length of the CDR3 is 13 residues. With 4 bases clipped from V and 4 bases from J, the junction kept 4 bases outside the gene matches.

This chain uses TRBV11-1 with TRBJ2-7; 7 bases fit TRBD2. The J segment lost 3 bases and the V segment lost 3 bases, leaving 5 bases of the junction unmatched. The CDR3 is made up of 14 amino acids. Germline values: CDR1 SGHAT, CDR2 FQDESV (reference sequence). CDR3 loop: CASSFGLADYEQYF. In nucleotides, the CDR3 is TGTGCCAGCAGCTTTGGGCTAGCGGACTACGAGCAGTACTTC. The variable domain in full, completed from reference TRBV11-1 and TRBJ2-7, reads EAEVAQSPRYKITEKSQAVAFWCDPISGHATLYWYRQILGQGPELLVQFQDESVVDDSQLPKDRFSAERLKGVDSTLKIQPAELGDSAMYLCASSFGLADYEQYFGPGTRLTVT.

The gene calls are TRBV19 and TRBJ2-7, with unresolved D. This CDR3 has 14 residues. From germline, CDR1 is LNHDA and CDR2 SQIVND (reference sequence). Trimming shortened V by 3 bases and J by 3 bases, and 12 bases separated the two germline ends. The CDR3 nucleotides are TGTGCCAGTAGTATGACACCCCCAGGCTACGAGCAGTACTTC. The encoded protein is CASSMTPPGYEQYF.

The chain links TRBV18 to TRBJ1-1, with 9 bases aligning to TRBD1. CDR1 is KGHSH, CDR2 LQKENI, per germline. The CDR3 has 17 residues. The V segment lost 3 bases and the J segment 0 bases; nucleotides outside the gene matches: 8. CDR3 region: CASSPRGTGTMNTEAFF. The CDR3 DNA reads as TGTGCCAGCTCACCCCGCGGGACAGGGACAATGAACACTGAAGCTTTCTTT.

There are a few counts of this clone. The chain carries TRBV30 and TRBJ1-4; D not resolved. This CDR3 region has 13 residues. Trimming cost V 8 bases and J 0 bases, with 10 bases left between them. Germline CDR1 and CDR2: GTSNPN and SVGIG (reference sequence). The CDR3 loop is CAASASTNEKLFF. For the CDR3, the DNA is TGTGCCGCGAGTGCCTCAACTAATGAAAAACTGTTTTTT.

V usage is TRBV4-1 and J usage is TRBJ2-7; D is ambiguous. Trimming left V 0 bases short and J 3 bases short, with 15 bases between. The CDR3 has 16 amino acids. Germline CDR1 and CDR2: MGHRA and YSYEKL. The CDR3 loop is CASSQDLLLKSYEQYF. The CDR3 region has the DNA TGCGCCAGCAGCCAAGATCTACTGTTAAAGAGCTACGAGCAGTACTTC.

The V call is TRBV9, the J call TRBJ2-4, with D possibly TRBD2 on 6 matching bases. Germline lookup yields CDR1 SGDLS and CDR2 YYNGEE. V was cut by 5 bases and J by 0 bases, with 12 bases left in between. This CDR3 spans 15 amino acids. CDR3 loop: CASSNSGEAKNIQYF. The CDR3 bases are TGTGCCAGCAGTAATTCGGGAGAAGCCAAAAACATTCAGTACTTC.

This rearrangement joins TRBV5-4 to TRBJ2-1; D may correspond to TRBD1 or TRBD2 (5 bases each). There are 15 residues in the CDR3. V was clipped by 0 bases and J by 3 bases, with 10 bases between them. Germline assignment: CDR1 SGHNT and CDR2 YYREEE (reference sequence). CDR3 residues: CASSLDGTNYNEQFF. The DNA for the CDR3 is TGTGCCAGCAGCTTGGATGGGACGAACTACAATGAGCAGTTCTTC.

The chain links TRBV29-1 to TRBJ2-7, with 8 positions matching TRBD1. Germline V gene lookup returns CDR1 SQVTM and CDR2 ANQGSEA. Unmatched junction bases numbered 13, after V lost 6 bases and J lost 3 bases. The CDR3 totals 15 residues. The CDR3 reads CSVKEGTGGNYEQYF. The CDR3 DNA reads as TGCAGCGTGAAAGAGGGTACAGGGGGAAACTACGAGCAGTACTTC.

The rearrangement uses TRBV6-5 and TRBJ1-2; 12 positions agree with TRBD1. The CDR3 is 13 amino acids. Germline CDR1 MNHEY, CDR2 SVGAGI. J lost 12 bases, V lost 0 bases, and 2 bases had no gene match. The CDR3 region has the DNA TGTGCCAGCAGTTACTCGGGACAGGGGGCGGACACCTTC. Protein: CASSYSGQGADTF.

The CDR3 DNA reads TGCAGCGTCCTGGGAGTAGGCAACTCCTACGAGCAGTACTTC. This encodes CSVLGVGNSYEQYF. The rearrangement joins TRBV29-1 to TRBJ2-7; a possible D gene is TRBD2 (5 bases). This CDR3 comprises 14 residues. CDR1 SQVTM and CDR2 ANQGSEA come from the germline V gene. V was cut by 6 bases and J by 0 bases, with 15 bases left in between.

V gene TRBV28 combines with J gene TRBJ1-5; no clear D gene. Trimming pared 5 bases from V and 7 bases from J, leaving 6 bases between. The CDR3 runs 11 residues. Germline V gene sequence: CDR1 MDHEN, CDR2 SYDVKM. Written as DNA, the CDR3 is TGTGCCAGCAGTCAAAGGCAGCCCCAGCATTTT. This codes for CASSQRQPQHF.

The chain couples TRBV19 to TRBJ2-2, with unresolved D. Trimming shortened V by 7 bases and J by 7 bases, and 19 bases separated the two germline ends. Germline V lookup: CDR1 LNHDA, CDR2 SQIVND (reference sequence). This CDR3 has 15 amino acids. CDR3 nucleotide sequence: TGTGCCAGTAAGCCCCTGTCCGTGTCGGGCGGGGAGCTGTTTTTT. Translated: CASKPLSVSGGELFF. The full variable domain, with the rest looked up from reference TRBV19 and TRBJ2-2, is DGGITQSPKYLFRKEGQNVTLSCEQNLNHDAMYWYRQDPGQGLRLIYYSQIVNDFQKGDIAEGYSVSREKKESFPLTVTSAQKNPTAFYLCASKPLSVSGGELFFGEGSRLTVL.

This clone was seen a handful of times. The chain uses TRBV5-1 and TRBJ1-5; weak D call: TRBD1 (6 bases). From germline, CDR1 is SGHRS and CDR2 YFSETQ. Trimming removed 4 bases at V and 4 bases at J, with 9 bases between. The CDR3 contains 13 residues. The CDR3 DNA reads as TGCGCCAGCAGCGAACAGGGAAATCAGCCCCAGCATTTT. Amino acids: CASSEQGNQPQHF.

The genes are TRBV6-5 and TRBJ1-1; no clear D. CDR3 length equals 11 residues. CDR1 MNHEY and CDR2 SVGAGI come from the germline V gene. The ends were cut back, 2 bases at V and 6 bases at J, with 4 bases in the middle. The CDR3 reads CASSYGAEAFF. In DNA form, the CDR3 reads TGTGCCAGCAGTTACGGGGCTGAAGCTTTCTTT.

The gene calls are TRBV29-1 and TRBJ2-7, with D tentatively TRBD2 (5 bases). V lost 6 bases, J lost 1 base, and 10 bases lay in between. CDR1 is SQVTM and CDR2 is ANQGSEA in the germline V gene. The CDR3 is 12 residues long. The CDR3 protein is CSVGRTSYEQYF. DNA for the CDR3: TGCAGCGTGGGCAGGACTTCCTACGAGCAGTACTTC.

This chain uses TRBV29-1 with TRBJ1-2; no definite D call. The germline V gene encodes CDR1 SQVTM and CDR2 ANQGSEA. The V gene lost 3 bases and the J gene lost 4 bases, with 6 bases spanning the gap. The CDR3 is made up of 11 amino acids. The CDR3 coding sequence is TGCAGCGTTGACCCGCTCTATGGCTACACCTTC. Protein sequence: CSVDPLYGYTF. Based on the CDR3 plus reference TRBV29-1 and TRBJ1-2, the full variable domain is SAVISQKPSRDICQRGTSLTIQCQVDSQVTMMFWYRQQPGQSLTLIATANQGSEATYESGFVIDKFPISRPNLTFSTLTVSNMSPEDSSIYLCSVDPLYGYTFGSGTRLTVV.

The CDR3 DNA reads as TGTGCCAGCAGGGGGCGGGTGGGGGAAAAACTGTTTTTT. This gives the protein CASRGRVGEKLFF. The chain recombines TRBV28 with TRBJ1-4; maybe TRBD1 (5 bases). Per the germline V gene, CDR1 is MDHEN and CDR2 is SYDVKM. The CDR3 runs 13 residues. The ends were cut back, 6 bases at V and 8 bases at J, with 13 bases in the middle.

The rearrangement uses TRBV5-6 and TRBJ2-6, with 10 bases aligning to TRBD1. Germline trimming cut 3 bases from V and 2 bases from J; bases unmatched to any gene: 8. The CDR3 contains 18 residues. Per the germline V gene, CDR1 is SGHDT and CDR2 is YYEEEE. CDR3 amino acids: CASSSAGTGVTGANVLTF. CDR3 DNA: TGTGCCAGCAGCTCGGCCGGGACAGGGGTGACTGGGGCCAACGTCCTGACTTTC.

The J gene is TRBJ2-7, the V gene TRBV6-6; 9 nucleotides agree with TRBD1. V trimming: 4 bases; J trimming: 6 bases; junction bases outside the gene matches: 4. In germline, CDR1 is MNHNY, CDR2 SVGAGI (reference sequence). CDR3 length: 13 residues. CDR3 bases: TGTGCCAGCAGTTTAGACAGGGGGGTCGAGCAGTACTTC. Encoded protein: CASSLDRGVEQYF.